The 26 T cell receptor beta chains below come from one sample, sequenced in a study of metastatic and nonmetastatic thyroid tumors. Each patient went into thyroid surgery without having received any treatment. TCRdb re-clonotyped the PCR reads via MiXCR. Of about 18,000 clones listed, more than 30% were seen once; the top ten hold approximately 17%. Sequencing used tumor tissue. All receptors come from a female donor with papillary thyroid cancer or a benign thyroid nodule (not recorded which). Some clones in this sample may be carry-over from other donors' samples.

This clone was recorded many times. This chain uses TRBV12-3 or TRBV12-4 with TRBJ2-7; 7 positions match TRBD2. The CDR3 contains 14 residues. V was pared by 6 bases and J by 3 bases, with 8 bases of the junction left unmatched. CDR3 region: CASSLSGRYYEQYF. In DNA form, the CDR3 reads TGTGCCAGCAGCCTTAGCGGGCGATACTACGAGCAGTACTTC.

This clone was seen only a few times. CDR3 region: CASSLSRLSYNEQFF. The CDR3 DNA sequence: TGTGCCAGCAGTCTTAGTCGCCTCTCCTACAATGAGCAGTTCTTC. The V call is TRBV27, the J call TRBJ2-1, with D unresolved. This CDR3 is 15 amino acids long. Deletions cut 5 bases from V and 0 bases from J, with 11 bases between. Germline V gives CDR1 MNHEY, CDR2 SMNVEV (reference sequence).

The chain carries TRBV5-1 and TRBJ2-5, with TRBD1 matching over 8 bases. This CDR3 comprises 16 residues. Per the germline V gene, CDR1 is SGHRS and CDR2 is YFSETQ. V was clipped by 0 bases and J by 1 base; unmatched bases: 5. CDR3 sequence reads: CASSLGTGPGQETQYF. CDR3 nucleotide sequence: TGCGCCAGCAGCTTGGGGACAGGGCCTGGCCAAGAGACCCAGTACTTC.

The J gene is TRBJ1-3, the V gene TRBV7-8, with unresolved D. V lost 1 base and J lost 4, with 8 bases in between. The CDR3 has 14 residues. The germline gives CDR1 SGHVS, CDR2 FQNEAQ. The CDR3 DNA sequence: TGTGCCAGCAGCTTAGTGGGTGGCGGAAACACCATATATTTT. Its protein is CASSLVGGGNTIYF.

This chain joins TRBV20-1 and TRBJ1-4; possible D gene TRBD1, 5 bases. Germline loops: CDR1 DFQATT, CDR2 SNEGSKA (reference sequence). Trimming took off 8 bases at V and 10 bases at J, with 23 bases between the two ends. The CDR3 sequence is 14 residues long. In DNA, the CDR3 is TGCAGTTCTTGTCCTGGGACCCAAACGGGAAAACTGTTTTTT. Residues: CSSCPGTQTGKLFF.

This clone was detected a few times. The gene calls are TRBV28 and TRBJ1-1, with no clear D. This CDR3 has 15 amino acids. CDR1 is MDHEN and CDR2 is SYDVKM in the germline V gene. V shed 4 bases and J shed 3 bases, with 15 bases lying between them. CDR3: CASSSPAASDTEAFF. In DNA, the CDR3 is TGTGCCAGCAGTTCCCCGGCAGCCTCTGACACTGAAGCTTTCTTT.

The gene calls are TRBV5-5 and TRBJ1-2; the match to TRBD1 covers 9 bases. The CDR3 spans 14 residues. J lost 2 bases, V lost 3 bases, and 2 bases had no gene match. Germline CDR1 is SGHKS and CDR2 is YYEKEE (reference sequence). CDR3 in amino acids: CASSWGTGNYGYTF. CDR3 nucleotide sequence: TGTGCCAGCAGCTGGGGGACAGGGAACTATGGCTACACCTTC. Together with reference TRBV5-5 and TRBJ1-2, the CDR3 gives the full variable domain: DAGVTQSPTHLIKTRGQQVTLRCSPISGHKSVSWYQQVLGQGPQFIFQYYEKEERGRGNFPDRFSARQFPNYSSELNVNALLLGDSALYLCASSWGTGNYGYTFGSGTRLTVV.

The chain is built from TRBV9 and TRBJ2-3; D possibly corresponds to TRBD1 (6 bases). In germline, CDR1 is SGDLS, CDR2 YYNGEE. This CDR3 is 15 amino acids long. The germline V and J ends were trimmed by 0 bases and 2 bases, with 10 bases remaining between them. The DNA of the CDR3 is TGTGCCAGCAGCGTAGCGGGACACATCACAGATACGCAGTATTTT. This translates into CASSVAGHITDTQYF.

This clone was counted ten times or more. The V gene is TRBV12-3 or TRBV12-4, the J gene TRBJ2-7, with 9 bases aligning to TRBD1. Losses at the gene ends were 3 bases for V and 2 bases for J; bases not matched to a gene: 2. The CDR3 covers 14 residues. The chain's CDR3 is CASSFWDRAYEQYF. The CDR3 bases are TGTGCCAGCAGTTTTTGGGACAGGGCCTACGAGCAGTACTTC.

This sequence joins TRBV20-1 and TRBJ1-6, with TRBD1 matching over 7 bases. There are 13 residues in the CDR3. Trimming cost V 5 bases and J 9 bases; bases outside gene matches: 7. In germline, CDR1 is DFQATT, CDR2 SNEGSKA (reference sequence). The CDR3 protein is CSAATGVSSPLHF. The CDR3 nucleotides are TGCAGTGCTGCTACAGGGGTTAGTTCACCCCTCCACTTT.

Points on this clone: A read error may account for a junction end that differs from germline. The chain recombines TRBV20-1 with TRBJ1-1; no definite D call. This CDR3 spans 13 amino acids. CDR1 is DFQATT and CDR2 is SNEGSKA in the germline V gene (reference sequence). CDR3 loop: CSGRENLATEAFF. Written as DNA, the CDR3 is TGCAGTGGTAGAGAGAACCTGGCTACTGAAGCTTTCTTT.

The rearrangement joins TRBV9 to TRBJ2-1; D gene uncertain. This CDR3 comprises 14 residues. Germline CDR1 and CDR2: SGDLS and YYNGEE. Between the trimmed V and J ends, which lost 2 bases and 6 bases, there was a span of 12 bases. CDR3 sequence (DNA): TGTGCCAGCAGCGTCAGTGGCAGCTCCAATGAGCAGTTCTTC. This codes for CASSVSGSSNEQFF.

This clone came up a few times. The chain carries TRBV11-3 and TRBJ2-1; maybe TRBD1 (5 bases). CDR3 length equals 14 residues. The germline V and J ends were trimmed by 9 bases and 5 bases, with 17 bases remaining between them. Germline V gives CDR1 SGHNT, CDR2 YENEEA. CDR3: CASNQGFSNNEQFF. In DNA, the CDR3 is TGTGCCAGTAACCAGGGATTTAGTAACAATGAGCAGTTCTTC.

CDR3 sequence (DNA): TGTGCCAGCTCACTCTTGGGACAGGGGGCCTCCTACGAGCAGTACTTC. As protein: CASSLLGQGASYEQYF. This chain uses TRBV18 with TRBJ2-7; TRBD1 matches at 12 bases. Germline V gene sequence: CDR1 KGHSH, CDR2 LQKENI. The CDR3 contains 16 residues. J lost 0 bases, V lost 4 bases, and 4 bases had no gene match.

The rearrangement joins TRBV2 to TRBJ2-5; no clear D. Trimming cost V 4 bases and J 0 bases, with 6 bases left between them. Germline loops: CDR1 SNHLY, CDR2 FYNNEI. The CDR3 consists of 13 residues. CDR3 protein: CASSGSDQETQYF. The CDR3 DNA is TGTGCCAGCAGTGGGTCCGACCAAGAGACCCAGTACTTC.

This clone has only a few counts. V is TRBV6-5 and J is TRBJ2-3, with TRBD2 matching over 8 bases. The germline V gene encodes CDR1 MNHEY and CDR2 SVGAGI. This CDR3 spans 17 amino acids. V shed 2 bases and J 5 bases; nucleotides not matched to a gene: 12. CDR3: CASSYKAPFTSGDTQYF. The DNA for the CDR3 is TGTGCCAGCAGTTACAAAGCCCCGTTCACTAGCGGAGATACGCAGTATTTT.

Only a few counts were recorded for this clone. The rearrangement uses TRBV11-3 and TRBJ2-6; D may be TRBD1 or TRBD2 (5 bases each). Deletions cut 8 bases from V and 0 bases from J, with 11 bases between. The V gene's germline CDR1 is SGHNT and CDR2 YENEEA. The length of the CDR3 is 15 residues. The CDR3, as DNA: TGTGCCAGCCGACAGCGGAGCTCTGGGGCCAACGTCCTGACTTTC. Translating gives CASRQRSSGANVLTF.

This clone occurred a few times. Given a much more abundant clone one base away, this may be a read error. V gene TRBV29-1 combines with J gene TRBJ2-1; no clear D. The CDR3 loop spans 13 amino acids. Germline loops: CDR1 SQVTM, CDR2 ANQGSEA. CDR3 in DNA: TGCAGCGCTGAATGGAAGTCCTACAATGAGCAGTTCTTC. Protein: CSAEWKSYNEQFF.

This chain connects TRBV28 to TRBJ1-3; 8 nucleotides line up with TRBD1. After removal of 4 bases from V and 2 bases from J, the junction contained 10 bases not matched to a gene. CDR1 and CDR2 (germline): MDHEN, SYDVKM. The CDR3 covers 17 residues. The CDR3 spells CASSSAGTGGPGNTIYF. DNA of the CDR3: TGTGCCAGCAGTTCAGCCGGGACAGGTGGACCTGGAAACACCATATATTTT.

The genes are TRBV27 and TRBJ1-2, with 8 bases fitting TRBD1. J was trimmed by 4 bases and V by 5 bases; bases with no gene match: 9. CDR3 length: 15 amino acids. The germline CDR1 and CDR2 sequences are MNHEY and SMNVEV (reference sequence). The DNA of the CDR3 is TGTGCCAGCAGTCAACCCGGACAGGGTCGCTATGGCTACACCTTC. It encodes CASSQPGQGRYGYTF.

This clone was counted a few times. The chain links TRBV24-1 to TRBJ2-7, with D perhaps matching TRBD2 (6 bases). In germline, CDR1 is KGHDR, CDR2 SFDVKD. The CDR3 has 15 amino acids. V was shortened by 8 bases and J by 1 base, with 17 bases between the two germline ends. CDR3 residues: CATTDSGSRSYEQYF. The CDR3, as DNA: TGTGCCACCACAGATAGCGGTAGCCGATCCTACGAGCAGTACTTC.

This clone appeared a few times. The V call is TRBV19, the J call TRBJ1-2; D perhaps matches TRBD1 (5 bases). The CDR3 totals 14 residues. V lost 2 bases and J lost 4, with 11 bases in between. Germline V gives CDR1 LNHDA, CDR2 SQIVND (reference sequence). The CDR3 coding sequence is TGTGCCAGTAGTATAACAGGCGACCTCTATGGCTACACCTTC. Its protein product is CASSITGDLYGYTF.

This clone has at least ten counts. J is TRBJ2-5 and V is TRBV20-1, with 12 bases matching TRBD1. J lost 14 bases, V lost 3 bases, and 16 bases had no gene match. CDR1 and CDR2 (germline): DFQATT, SNEGSKA (reference sequence). The CDR3 spans 15 residues. Written as DNA, the CDR3 is TGCAGTGCTAGGTTAGGGACAGGGGGCCAAGAGACCCCCTACTTC. Its protein product is CSARLGTGGQETPYF.

In this sample, this clone turned up many times. The CDR3 here is CASSRPAANYGYTF. The CDR3 DNA is TGTGCCAGCTCCCGGCCAGCTGCGAACTATGGCTACACCTTC. The chain couples TRBV5-4 to TRBJ1-2, with D unresolved. The germline V gene encodes CDR1 SGHNT and CDR2 YYREEE (reference sequence). Trimming removed 7 bases at V and 2 bases at J, with 15 bases between. The CDR3 length is 14 residues. Based on the CDR3 plus reference TRBV5-4 and TRBJ1-2, the full variable domain is ETGVTQSPTHLIKTRGQQVTLRCSSQSGHNTVSWYQQALGQGPQFIFQYYREEENGRGNFPPRFSGLQFPNYSSELNVNALELDDSALYLCASSRPAANYGYTFGSGTRLTVV.

This clone was counted a few times. V usage is TRBV15 and J usage is TRBJ2-1, with 11 bases identical to TRBD1. The V segment lost 3 bases and the J segment 3 bases; nucleotides outside the gene matches: 7. CDR1 and CDR2 (germline): LNHNV, YYDKDF (reference sequence). The CDR3 is 17 amino acids. Here the CDR3 reads CATSSGQGAGLYNEQFF. The DNA of the CDR3 is TGTGCCACCAGCAGTGGACAGGGGGCCGGGCTCTACAATGAGCAGTTCTTC.

As to this clone: At one end, the junction sequence differs from germline, possibly due to a read error. J is TRBJ2-7 and V is TRBV20-1; D is ambiguous. The CDR3 loop spans 17 amino acids. The germline V gene encodes CDR1 DFQATT and CDR2 SNEGSKA (reference sequence). DNA for the CDR3: TGCAGTGCAACTGGCGGTGTTTCAGACCTACGAGAATACGGGCAGTACTTC. Protein sequence: CSATGGVSDLREYGQYF.